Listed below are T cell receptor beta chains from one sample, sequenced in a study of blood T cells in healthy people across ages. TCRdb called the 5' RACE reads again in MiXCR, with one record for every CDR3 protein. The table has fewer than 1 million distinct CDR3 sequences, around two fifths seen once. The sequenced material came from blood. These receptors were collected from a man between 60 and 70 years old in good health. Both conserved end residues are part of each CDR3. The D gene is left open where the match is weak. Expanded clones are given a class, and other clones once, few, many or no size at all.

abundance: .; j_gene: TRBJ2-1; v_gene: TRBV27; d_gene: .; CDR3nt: TGTGCCAGCAGTCACACTCCAAGCTCCTACAATGAGCAGTTCTTC; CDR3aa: CASSHTPSSYNEQFF
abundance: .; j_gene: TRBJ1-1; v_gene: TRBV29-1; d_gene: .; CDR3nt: TGCAGCGTTGACGCCGGGGGGCGGAACACTGAAGCTTTCTTT; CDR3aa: CSVDAGGRNTEAFF
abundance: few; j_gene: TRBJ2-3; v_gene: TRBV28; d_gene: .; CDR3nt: TGTGCCAGCAGTGTAGGATTGCAGGACTTAAGGCAGTATTTT; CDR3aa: CASSVGLQDLRQYF
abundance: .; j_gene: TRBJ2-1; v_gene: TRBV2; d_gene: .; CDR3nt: TGTGCCAGCGGAGGAAATCCCCATGAGCAGTTCTTC; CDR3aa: CASGGNPHEQFF
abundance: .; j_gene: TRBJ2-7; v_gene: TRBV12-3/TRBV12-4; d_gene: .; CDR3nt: TGTGCCAGCAGTTTTCTCACCGAGCAGTACTTC; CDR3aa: CASSFLTEQYF
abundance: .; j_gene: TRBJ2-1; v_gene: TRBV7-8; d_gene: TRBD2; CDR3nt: TGTGCCAGCAGAACCGGGACTAGCGGCTACAATGAGCAGTTCTTC; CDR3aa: CASRTGTSGYNEQFF
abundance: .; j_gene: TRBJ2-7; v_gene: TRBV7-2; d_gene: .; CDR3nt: TGTGCCAGCAGCCCCTCCATAGGGGGAGGGGGCTACGAGCAGTACTTC; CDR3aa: CASSPSIGGGGYEQYF
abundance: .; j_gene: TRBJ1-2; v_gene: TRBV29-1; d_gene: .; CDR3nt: TGCAGCGTTGAAGATGGGGCAGGGAACTATGGCTACACCTTC; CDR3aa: CSVEDGAGNYGYTF
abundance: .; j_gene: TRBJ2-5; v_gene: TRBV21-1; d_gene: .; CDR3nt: TGTGCCAGCAGCAAAGAGGGCTTCCGCAGGAGCCAAGAGACCCAGTACTTC; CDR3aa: CASSKEGFRRSQETQYF
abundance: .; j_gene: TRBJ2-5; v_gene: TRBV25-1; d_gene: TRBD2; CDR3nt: TGTGCCAGCAGTGCTAGCGGGGGGGAGACCCAGTACTTC; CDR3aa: CASSASGGETQYF
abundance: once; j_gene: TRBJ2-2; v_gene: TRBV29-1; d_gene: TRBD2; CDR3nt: TGCAGCGTTGGACTAGCGGGGACCACCGGGGAGCTGTTTTTT; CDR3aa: CSVGLAGTTGELFF
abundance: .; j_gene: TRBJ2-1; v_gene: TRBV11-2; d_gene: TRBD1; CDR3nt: TGTGCCAGCAGCGTCGACAGGGATTCAGGGTTCTTC; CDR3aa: CASSVDRDSGFF
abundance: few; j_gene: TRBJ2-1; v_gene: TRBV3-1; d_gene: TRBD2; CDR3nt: TGTGCCAGCAGACAGGCTGGGGCGGGGGGTCCCAATGAGCAGTTCTTC; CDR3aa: CASRQAGAGGPNEQFF
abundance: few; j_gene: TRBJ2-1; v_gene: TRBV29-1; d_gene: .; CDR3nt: TGCAGCGTTGGTGGCGGAGCAACCTACAATGAGCAGTTCTTC; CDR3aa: CSVGGGATYNEQFF
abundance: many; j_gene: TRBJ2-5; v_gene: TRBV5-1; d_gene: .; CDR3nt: TGCGCCAGCAGCTTTGAACAGCCTGTGGGGGAGACCCAGTACTTC; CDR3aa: CASSFEQPVGETQYF
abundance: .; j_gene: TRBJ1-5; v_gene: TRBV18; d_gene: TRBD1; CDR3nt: TGTGCCAGCTCACCGACGCGAACAGGGGGACGGAATCAGCCCCAGCATTTT; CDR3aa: CASSPTRTGGRNQPQHF
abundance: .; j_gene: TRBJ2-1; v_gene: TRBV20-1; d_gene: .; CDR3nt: TGCAGTGCTCGCAAACCCAGCTCCTACAATGAGCAGTTCTTC; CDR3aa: CSARKPSSYNEQFF
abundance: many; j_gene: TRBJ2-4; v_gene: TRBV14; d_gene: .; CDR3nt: TGTGCCAGCAGCCAAGGGGGCGCGACCAAAAACATTCAGTACTTC; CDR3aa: CASSQGGATKNIQYF
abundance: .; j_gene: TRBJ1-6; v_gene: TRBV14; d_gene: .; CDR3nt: TGTGCCAGCAGTCAAGGGAGCTCCTATAATTCACCCCTCCACTTT; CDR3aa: CASSQGSSYNSPLHF
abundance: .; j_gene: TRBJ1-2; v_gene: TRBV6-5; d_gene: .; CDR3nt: TGTGCCAGCAGTCTAGGGACGCTCGACTATGGCTACACCTTC; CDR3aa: CASSLGTLDYGYTF
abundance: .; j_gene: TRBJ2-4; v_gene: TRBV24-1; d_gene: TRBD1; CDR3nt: TGTGCCACCAGCGAGACAGGGGATCGGAACATTCAGTACTTC; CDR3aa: CATSETGDRNIQYF
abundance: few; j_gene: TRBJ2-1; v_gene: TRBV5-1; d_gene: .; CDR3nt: TGCGCCAGCAGCTTGGACAGGGCCATGGAGGGTGAGCAGTTCTTC; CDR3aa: CASSLDRAMEGEQFF
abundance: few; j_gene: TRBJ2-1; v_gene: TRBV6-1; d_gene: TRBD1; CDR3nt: TGTGCCAGCAGAACGACAGGGCTAATCTACAATGAGCAGTTCTTC; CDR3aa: CASRTTGLIYNEQFF
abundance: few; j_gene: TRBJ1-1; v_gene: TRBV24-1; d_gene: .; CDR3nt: TGTGCCACCAGTGATTCTCGCCGGGGCCCAAACACTGAAGCTTTCTTT; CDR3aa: CATSDSRRGPNTEAFF
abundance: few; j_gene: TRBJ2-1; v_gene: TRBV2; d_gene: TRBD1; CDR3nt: TGTGCCAGCAGTGCTAACAGGGGGTACAATGAGCAGTTCTTC; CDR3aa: CASSANRGYNEQFF
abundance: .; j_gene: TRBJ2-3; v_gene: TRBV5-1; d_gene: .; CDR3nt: TGCGCCAGCGCAGACACGGGGATACCCACAGATACGCAGTATTTT; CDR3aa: CASADTGIPTDTQYF
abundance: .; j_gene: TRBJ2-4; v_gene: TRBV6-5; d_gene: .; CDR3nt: TGTGCCAGCAGAGCTAGCTCGCTGGGGGAGCAGTACTTC; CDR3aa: CASRASSLGEQYF
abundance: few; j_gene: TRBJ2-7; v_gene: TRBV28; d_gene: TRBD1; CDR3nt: TGTGCCAGCAGTGGGATCACGGGACAGGGTTACGAGCAGTACTTC; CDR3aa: CASSGITGQGYEQYF
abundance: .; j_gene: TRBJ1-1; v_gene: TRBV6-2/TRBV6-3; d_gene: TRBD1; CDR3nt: TGTGCCAGCAGTTTGGGGGACAGGGGGGCGAACACTGAAGCTTTCTTT; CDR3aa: CASSLGDRGANTEAFF
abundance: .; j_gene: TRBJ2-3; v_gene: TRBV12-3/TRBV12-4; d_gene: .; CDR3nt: TGTGCCAGCAGCTTTAAAGGGACAGATACGCAGTATTTT; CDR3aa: CASSFKGTDTQYF
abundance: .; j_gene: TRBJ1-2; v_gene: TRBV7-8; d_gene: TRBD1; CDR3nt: TGTGCCAGCAACTCGCCGGTGGGGACAGGGGGCAATGGCTACACCTTC; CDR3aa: CASNSPVGTGGNGYTF
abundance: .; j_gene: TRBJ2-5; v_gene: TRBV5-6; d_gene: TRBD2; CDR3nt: TGTGCCAGCAGCTTGGTACTAGCGGGGGTTGAGACCCAGTACTTC; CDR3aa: CASSLVLAGVETQYF